The clone carrying this T cell receptor beta chain was detected ten times or more. Germline CDR1 is SGHRS and CDR2 is YFSETQ. The CDR3 extends over 13 amino acids. The V and J ends lost 2 bases and 5 bases respectively, with 10 bases between them. Unique molecular identifiers featured in how the TCRbeta library was prepared. TCRdb independently ran MiXCR on the PCR reads; one entry per CDR3 protein. The table records roughly 24,000 distinct CDR3 sequences, about a tenth of them present only once. This specimen comes from a study of T-cell reconstitution after alpha-beta-depleted transplantation in children.

This chain links TRBV5-1 with TRBJ2-5, with TRBD2 as a possible D gene (5 bases). The receptor was derived from a human donor who donated a stem cell graft to a child with chronic granulomatous disease. This material consisted of PBMCs from the stem cell graft donor, taken from the stem cell graft. The CDR3 DNA reads as TGCGCCAGCAGCTTACTAGTTGGCGAGACCCAGTACTTC. This encodes CASSLLVGETQYF. Complete variable domain (other parts from reference TRBV5-1 and TRBJ2-5): KAGVTQTPRYLIKTRGQQVTLSCSPISGHRSVSWYQQTPGQGLQFLFEYFSETQRNKGNFPGRFSGRQFSNSRSEMNVSTLELGDSALYLCASSLLVGETQYFGPGTRLLVL.